These 15 T cell receptor beta chains share one sample of origin, sequenced in a study of shared T cell receptors in the human thymus. Data came from immunoSEQ multiplex PCR; TCRdb stores just in-frame clones and leaves some out. Found here are around 730,000 clones, 80% to 90% of them singletons; the top ten hold over 0.008%. The data also belong to a second study, concerning human thymus T cells.

The sample consisted of thymocytes. The receptors come from a girl under three years old with a congenital heart defect.

The rearrangement joins TRBV7-9 to TRBJ2-7; the match to TRBD1 covers 11 bases. V was pared by 5 bases and J by 4 bases, with 7 bases of the junction left unmatched. CDR1 is SEHNR and CDR2 is FQNEAQ in the germline V gene (reference sequence). CDR3 length: 15 amino acids. The CDR3 DNA reads TGTGCCAGCAGCGCTCCGGGACAGGGGGGTTACGAGCAGTACTTC. Translation: CASSAPGQGGYEQYF.

The rearrangement uses TRBV5-1 and TRBJ2-7, with D maybe TRBD1 (6 bases). CDR1 and CDR2 (germline): SGHRS, YFSETQ. This CDR3 spans 15 amino acids. V dropped 4 bases and J dropped 3 bases, with 17 bases sitting between them. The DNA of the CDR3 is TGCGCCAGCAGCCCATCCCGGGACACCATCTACGAGCAGTACTTC. Protein: CASSPSRDTIYEQYF.

The CDR3 coding sequence is TGTGCCAGCAGCTTACGACAGGGAGGCACTGAAGCTTTCTTT. This translates into CASSLRQGGTEAFF. The V and J genes are TRBV7-9 and TRBJ1-1; 7 nucleotides align to TRBD1. V was pared by 2 bases and J by 4 bases, with 4 bases of the junction left unmatched. CDR3 size: 14 residues. From germline, CDR1 is SEHNR and CDR2 FQNEAQ (reference sequence).

This sequence joins TRBV10-1 and TRBJ2-5, with TRBD1 identical over 7 bases. This CDR3 contains 14 residues. Looked up from germline, CDR1 is WNHNN and CDR2 is SYGVQD (reference sequence). V lost 3 bases, J lost 0 bases, and 1 base stayed unmatched. CDR3 amino acids: CASSDTGDQETQYF. CDR3 in DNA: TGCGCCAGCAGTGATACAGGGGACCAAGAGACCCAGTACTTC.

V gene TRBV27 combines with J gene TRBJ1-6; TRBD1 might be the D (5 bases). The germline V and J ends were trimmed by 3 bases and 10 bases, with 19 bases remaining between them. The germline CDR1 and CDR2 sequences are MNHEY and SMNVEV (reference sequence). This CDR3 spans 16 amino acids. The chain's CDR3 is CASSFLETAPKSPLHF. Here the CDR3 DNA reads TGTGCCAGCAGTTTTCTCGAGACAGCGCCCAAATCACCCCTCCACTTT.

The rearrangement uses TRBV15 and TRBJ2-1, with 7 bases identical to TRBD2. The V and J ends lost 5 bases and 9 bases, in that order; junction bases with no gene match: 7. Per the germline V gene, CDR1 is LNHNV and CDR2 is YYDKDF (reference sequence). This CDR3 spans 13 amino acids. The CDR3 protein is CATSPLREGEQFF. In DNA, the CDR3 is TGTGCCACCAGCCCCTTGAGGGAGGGTGAGCAGTTCTTC. Full variable domain (remainder filled in from reference TRBV15 and TRBJ2-1): DAMVIQNPRYQVTQFGKPVTLSCSQTLNHNVMYWYQQKSSQAPKLLFHYYDKDFNNEADTPDNFQSRRPNTSFCFLDIRSPGLGDTAMYLCATSPLREGEQFFGPGTRLTVL.

The J gene is TRBJ1-2, the V gene TRBV10-3; possible D gene TRBD1, 6 bases. This CDR3 region has 14 residues. The V end lost 4 bases, the J end lost 6 bases, and 15 bases lay between the germline ends. Germline CDR1 is ENHRY and CDR2 is SYGVKD. Here the CDR3 DNA reads TGTGCCATCAGTGCCCCAGACAGGTCTGATGGCTACACCTTC. This codes for CAISAPDRSDGYTF.

The V gene is TRBV5-1, the J gene TRBJ2-3, with unresolved D. The germline V gene has CDR1 SGHRS and CDR2 YFSETQ. CDR3 size: 16 residues. Trimming stripped 4 bases from V and 2 bases from J, with 17 bases between. As DNA, the CDR3 is TGCGCCAGCAGCCTTCTTACTCGGCGGTTCACAGATACGCAGTATTTT. Translated, it gives CASSLLTRRFTDTQYF.

This chain uses TRBV25-1 with TRBJ2-3; 8 positions match TRBD2. The CDR3 is 15 amino acids. With V trimmed by 10 bases and J by 1 base, 10 bases remained unmatched. Germline V gives CDR1 MGHDK, CDR2 SYGVNS. For the CDR3, the DNA is TGTGCCACACGGGACGGGAGGGAGGGCACAGATACGCAGTATTTT. Translated, it gives CATRDGREGTDTQYF.

The V and J genes are TRBV11-2 and TRBJ1-6; D remains ambiguous. Per the germline V gene, CDR1 is SGHAT and CDR2 is FQNNGV. V was trimmed by 1 base and J by 10 bases, leaving 5 bases between them. The CDR3 has 12 amino acids. This CDR3 reads CASSLGRSPLHF. The CDR3, as DNA: TGTGCCAGCAGCTTAGGGCGGTCACCCCTCCACTTT.

The chain links TRBV5-1 to TRBJ2-5; 9 bases align to TRBD2. The CDR3 consists of 15 residues. In germline, CDR1 is SGHRS, CDR2 YFSETQ. Trimming at V came to 5 bases and at J to 5 bases, leaving 10 bases not matched to a gene. This chain's CDR3 is CASSPAWRGGETQYF. The CDR3, as DNA: TGCGCCAGCAGTCCTGCGTGGCGGGGGGGCGAGACCCAGTACTTC. Supplemented by reference TRBV5-1 and TRBJ2-5, the full variable domain reads KAGVTQTPRYLIKTRGQQVTLSCSPISGHRSVSWYQQTPGQGLQFLFEYFSETQRNKGNFPGRFSGRQFSNSRSEMNVSTLELGDSALYLCASSPAWRGGETQYFGPGTRLLVL.

This rearrangement joins TRBV5-1 to TRBJ1-1; 7 bases align to TRBD1. Germline V CDR1 and CDR2: SGHRS, YFSETQ. This CDR3 is built from 18 residues. Losses at the gene ends were 1 base for V and 0 bases for J; bases not matched to a gene: 12. CDR3 in amino acids: CASSLNPFGTVLNTEAFF. CDR3 nucleotides: TGCGCCAGCAGCTTGAACCCCTTCGGGACAGTATTGAACACTGAAGCTTTCTTT.

This chain uses TRBV5-6 with TRBJ1-4; D is undetermined. Trimming removed 2 bases at V and 0 bases at J, with 5 bases between. This CDR3 is 14 amino acids long. CDR1 is SGHDT and CDR2 is YYEEEE in the germline V gene. This chain's CDR3 is CASSLTATNEKLFF. DNA of the CDR3: TGTGCCAGCAGCTTAACAGCAACTAATGAAAAACTGTTTTTT.

The chain carries TRBV6-1 and TRBJ1-5; 9 bases are a match to TRBD1. From germline, CDR1 is MNHNS and CDR2 SASEGT. The trim removed 3 bases at V and 4 bases at J, leaving 1 base unmatched. The CDR3 consists of 14 residues. CDR3 coding DNA: TGTGCCAGCAGTGAGGGACAGGGAAATCAGCCCCAGCATTTT. Amino acid sequence: CASSEGQGNQPQHF.

The rearrangement joins TRBV4-2 to TRBJ1-1; 10 bases agree with TRBD1. Losses at the gene ends were 1 base for V and 3 bases for J; bases not matched to a gene: 2. The CDR3 covers 15 residues. Germline V gives CDR1 LGHNA, CDR2 YNFKEQ. The CDR3 bases are TGTGCCAGCAGCCAAGGCGGACAGGGGGACACTGAAGCTTTCTTT. This translates into CASSQGGQGDTEAFF.